This entry lists 29 T cell receptor beta chains sequenced from one sample in a study of CD8 T cells in ankylosing spondylitis. Each CDR3 protein is one row after TCRdb ran MiXCR on the 5' RACE reads. The repertoire consists of a few hundred thousand distinct CDR3 sequences, with 11% occurring once and the leading ten covering 9.1%. Sample: blood, either unsorted or a sorted T cell fraction (not recorded which). These receptors were taken from a female donor with ankylosing spondylitis or in good health (not recorded which).

This clonotype was counted many times. V is TRBV11-2 and J is TRBJ1-5; TRBD1 might be the D (6 bases). Germline CDR1 and CDR2: SGHAT and FQNNGV. This CDR3 has 16 amino acids. Trimming removed 0 bases at V and 0 bases at J, with 9 bases between. The CDR3 region has the DNA TGTGCCAGCAGCTTAGATGGCAGGGGTAGCAATCAGCCCCAGCATTTT. Translated: CASSLDGRGSNQPQHF.

This clonotype was recorded many times. The chain combines TRBV4-2 with TRBJ1-5; possible D gene TRBD1, 6 bases. The germline V gene has CDR1 LGHNA and CDR2 YNFKEQ. The germline V and J ends were trimmed by 0 bases and 0 bases, with 15 bases remaining between them. The CDR3 runs 18 residues. The CDR3 loop is CASSQERDTSPSNQPQHF. The CDR3 DNA sequence: TGTGCCAGCAGCCAAGAAAGGGACACTTCACCTAGCAATCAGCCCCAGCATTTT.

This clonotype was seen repeatedly, ten times or more. The chain is built from TRBV7-2 and TRBJ1-6; D remains ambiguous. CDR1 and CDR2 (germline): SGHTA, FQGNSA. CDR3 length equals 14 residues. The germline V and J ends were trimmed by 5 bases and 7 bases, with 12 bases remaining between them. The CDR3 loop is CASSPAFVNSPLHF. The CDR3 region has the DNA TGTGCCAGCAGCCCGGCGTTTGTCAATTCACCCCTCCACTTT. Complete variable domain (other parts from reference TRBV7-2 and TRBJ1-6): GAGVSQSPSNKVTEKGKDVELRCDPISGHTALYWYRQSLGQGLEFLIYFQGNSAPDKSGLPSDRFSAERTGGSVSTLTIQRTQQEDSAVYLCASSPAFVNSPLHFGNGTRLTVT.

This clonotype was detected ten times or more. This chain links TRBV7-9 with TRBJ2-2; D unresolved. CDR1 SEHNR and CDR2 FQNEAQ come from the germline V gene (reference sequence). V was pared by 6 bases and J by 4 bases, with 9 bases between. The CDR3 loop spans 13 amino acids. CDR3 DNA: TGTGCCAGCAGTTGGGTCTCCACCGGGGAGCTGTTTTTT. It yields the protein CASSWVSTGELFF.

The CDR3 region is CASSQQGWYEQYF. In nucleotides, the CDR3 is TGTGCCAGCAGCCAACAGGGCTGGTACGAGCAGTACTTC. V usage is TRBV7-9 and J usage is TRBJ2-7; perhaps TRBD1 as D (6 bases). From germline, CDR1 is SEHNR and CDR2 FQNEAQ (reference sequence). V was cut by 5 bases and J by 4 bases, with 12 bases left in between. The CDR3 extends over 13 amino acids.

This clonotype was detected ten times or more. CDR3: CASSWRGRSNSPLHF. CDR3 nucleotide sequence: TGTGCCAGCAGCTGGAGAGGCAGATCGAATTCACCCCTCCACTTT. The chain carries TRBV11-2 and TRBJ1-6; D remains unclear. There are 15 residues in the CDR3. With 4 bases removed from V and 7 bases from J, the gap between germline ends came to 14 bases. Per the germline V gene, CDR1 is SGHAT and CDR2 is FQNNGV.

The table lists this clonotype with a few counts. The CDR3 coding sequence is TGTGCCAGCAGTTACCTCCCCAGGACAGGGAGCTACACCTTC. Protein product: CASSYLPRTGSYTF. This rearrangement joins TRBV6-5 to TRBJ1-2; 8 nucleotides agree with TRBD1. With V trimmed by 2 bases and J by 9 bases, 8 bases remained unmatched. The CDR3 loop spans 14 amino acids. The germline V gene has CDR1 MNHEY and CDR2 SVGAGI.

This clonotype is judged medium-sized. The chain combines TRBV20-1 with TRBJ2-5; D is possibly TRBD1 or TRBD2 (5 bases each). The CDR3 totals 14 residues. Trimming left V 7 bases short and J 6 bases short, with 21 bases between. CDR1 and CDR2 from the germline V gene are DFQATT and SNEGSKA (reference sequence). The CDR3 loop is CSVNRQRGSKTQYF. CDR3 coding DNA: TGCAGTGTCAATAGACAACGGGGCTCGAAGACCCAGTACTTC.

This clonotype was found a few times. Written as DNA, the CDR3 is TGTGCCAGCTCCCCTTTTGCGAGAATCCCCTACGAGCAGTACTTC. Translating it yields CASSPFARIPYEQYF. This chain connects TRBV28 to TRBJ2-7; D ambiguous. The CDR3 is 15 residues long. From germline, CDR1 is MDHEN and CDR2 SYDVKM. Trimming cost V 8 bases and J 2 bases, with 19 bases left between them.

The chain is built from TRBV12-3 or TRBV12-4 and TRBJ2-7; D may be TRBD1 or TRBD2 (6 bases each). The CDR3 has 14 residues. Trimming shortened V by 3 bases and J by 7 bases, and 16 bases separated the two germline ends. The DNA of the CDR3 is TGTGCCAGCAGTTTGTCCGGGGGCAAAAGGGAGCAGTACTTC. Translation: CASSLSGGKREQYF.

This clonotype was detected ten times or more. This chain joins TRBV10-3 and TRBJ1-1; D might be TRBD1 (6 bases). Trimming shortened V by 0 bases and J by 4 bases, and 12 bases separated the two germline ends. Germline lookup yields CDR1 ENHRY and CDR2 SYGVKD. The CDR3 extends over 15 amino acids. The CDR3 here is CAISESAGATTEAFF. DNA for the CDR3: TGTGCCATCAGTGAGTCGGCAGGGGCGACCACTGAAGCTTTCTTT.

This clonotype was seen a handful of times. The chain uses TRBV3-1 and TRBJ2-1; D is unresolved. This CDR3 has 14 amino acids. Germline V gives CDR1 LGHDT, CDR2 YNNKEL (reference sequence). Trimming pared 5 bases from V and 7 bases from J, leaving 15 bases between. The CDR3: CASSVRPNVNEQFF. CDR3 nucleotide sequence: TGTGCCAGCAGCGTTCGCCCCAATGTGAATGAGCAGTTCTTC.

Concerning this clonotype: The germline gene is not matched at one end of the junction; a read error may be the cause. This chain connects TRBV20-1 to TRBJ2-1; D gene ambiguous. Germline CDR1 is DFQATT and CDR2 is SNEGSKA (reference sequence). The CDR3 is 14 residues long. The CDR3 DNA sequence: TGCAGTGCTAGAGGCAGTAGCTCCTACAATGAGCAGCTCTTC. Protein: CSARGSSSYNEQLF.

For this clonotype: A junction end diverges from the germline sequence, so it may reflect a read error. The chain combines TRBV7-7 with TRBJ2-1; the D is unclear. The CDR3 length is 13 residues. Germline V gives CDR1 SSHAT, CDR2 FNYEAQ (reference sequence). CDR3 amino acids: CASSPNRDNEQFF. In DNA form, the CDR3 reads TGTGCTAGCAGCCCGAACCGGGACAATGAGCAGTTCTTC. Looking up the rest from reference TRBV7-7 and TRBJ2-1 gives the full variable domain: GAGVSQSPRYKVTKRGQDVTLRCDPISSHATLYWYQQALGQGPEFLTYFNYEAQPDKSGLPSDRFSAERPEGSISTLTIQRTEQRDSAMYRCASSPNRDNEQFFGPGTRLTVL.

Points on this clonotype: This may stem from a read error, because a much larger clone lies one nucleotide away. V and J are TRBV5-1 and TRBJ2-1; 8 nucleotides line up with TRBD2. This CDR3 region has 13 residues. Per the germline V gene, CDR1 is SGHRS and CDR2 is YFSETQ. The CDR3 DNA reads as TGCGCCCGCAGCTTGGATACAGTAACTAGCGGTTTCTTC. It specifies CARSLDTVTSGFF.

Details on this clonotype: A much larger clone sits a single nucleotide away, making a read error possible. This sequence joins TRBV9 and TRBJ2-1, with 10 positions matching TRBD2. Germline V lookup: CDR1 SGDLS, CDR2 YYNGEE. The CDR3 is 14 amino acids. The junction had 4 bases not matched to a gene; V was cut back by 4 bases and J by 6 bases. CDR3 nucleotides: TGTGCCAGCAGCCTCGGGACTAGCGTCAATGAGCAGTTCTTC. This sequence encodes CASSLGTSVNEQFF.

Notes on this clonotype: A much bigger clone sits one base away, suggesting this may be a read error. The chain combines TRBV5-1 with TRBJ2-3; 12 bases match TRBD2. CDR3 length: 16 amino acids. From germline, CDR1 is SGHRS and CDR2 YFSETQ. Written as DNA, the CDR3 is TGCGCCAGCAGACGTCGGACTAGCGGGACCACAGATACGCCGTATTTT. Translated: CASRRRTSGTTDTPYF.

This clonotype turned up a few times. The chain links TRBV15 to TRBJ2-7; D call uncertain. There are 13 residues in the CDR3. The germline CDR1 and CDR2 sequences are LNHNV and YYDKDF (reference sequence). V lost 1 base and J lost 0, with 4 bases in between. The CDR3 protein is CATSRGSSYEQYF. Written as DNA, the CDR3 is TGTGCCACCAGCAGAGGGTCCTCCTACGAGCAGTACTTC.

The table lists this clonotype with many counts. The V and J genes are TRBV18 and TRBJ2-2; possible D gene TRBD1, 5 bases. This CDR3 has 15 residues. The V end lost 5 bases, the J end lost 1 base, and 11 bases lay between the germline ends. The V gene's germline CDR1 is KGHSH and CDR2 LQKENI. The chain's CDR3 is CASSSLDRNTGELFF. The CDR3 nucleotides read TGTGCCAGCTCATCACTCGACAGGAACACCGGGGAGCTGTTTTTT.

This clonotype has a count of ten or more. J is TRBJ2-3 and V is TRBV20-1, with TRBD1 matching 7 bases. Germline trimming cut 3 bases from V and 7 bases from J; bases unmatched to any gene: 22. The CDR3 loop spans 18 amino acids. The germline V gene has CDR1 DFQATT and CDR2 SNEGSKA (reference sequence). The CDR3 spells CSASGQDAKYGWLNTQYF. The CDR3 DNA reads TGCAGTGCTAGTGGACAGGACGCTAAGTACGGGTGGTTAAATACGCAGTATTTT.

The V gene is TRBV5-4, the J gene TRBJ2-2, with D tentatively TRBD1 (6 bases). Germline V gene data show CDR1 as SGHNT and CDR2 as YYREEE (reference sequence). The CDR3 is made up of 15 amino acids. Between the trimmed V and J ends, which lost 3 bases and 1 base, there was a span of 10 bases. CDR3 region: CASSSGTRNTGELFF. The CDR3 DNA sequence: TGTGCCAGCAGCTCCGGGACAAGGAACACCGGGGAGCTGTTTTTT.

This clonotype was detected many times. The chain links TRBV25-1 to TRBJ2-5; TRBD1 is a possible D gene (6 bases). V lost 1 base and J lost 5, with 14 bases in between. The CDR3 runs to 15 residues. CDR1 and CDR2 from the germline V gene are MGHDK and SYGVNS. CDR3 in amino acids: CASSEFDVRGETQYF. The CDR3 bases are TGTGCCAGCAGTGAATTTGATGTGAGGGGGGAGACCCAGTACTTC.

This clonotype occurred many times. The chain has TRBV5-1 and TRBJ1-1; D ambiguous. CDR3 length: 14 amino acids. V was pared by 3 bases and J by 1 base, with 10 bases between. The germline CDR1 and CDR2 sequences are SGHRS and YFSETQ. The CDR3 spells CASSSGGRNTEAFF. The CDR3 region has the DNA TGCGCCAGCAGCTCGGGAGGGAGGAACACTGAAGCTTTCTTT.

This clonotype showed up many times. The V and J genes are TRBV6-1 and TRBJ2-2; TRBD2 matches at 7 bases. Germline CDR1 MNHNS, CDR2 SASEGT. The length of the CDR3 is 16 residues. The ends lost 6 bases at V and 0 bases at J; junction bases unmatched: 7. CDR3 region: CASSAGVASNTGELFF. CDR3 DNA sequence: TGTGCCAGCAGCGCGGGGGTGGCCTCGAACACCGGGGAGCTGTTTTTT.

This clonotype was detected ten times or more. The chain uses TRBV20-1 and TRBJ2-7; D unclear. Germline V gives CDR1 DFQATT, CDR2 SNEGSKA (reference sequence). This CDR3 is built from 12 residues. Trimming pared 2 bases from V and 2 bases from J, leaving 7 bases between. The CDR3 DNA sequence: TGCAGTGCTAGACTAGGCCCCTACGAGCAGTACTTC. This encodes CSARLGPYEQYF.

This clonotype has ten or more counts. The chain links TRBV7-9 to TRBJ2-7, with unresolved D. The V and J ends lost 8 bases and 4 bases respectively, with 12 bases between them. The CDR3 runs 12 residues. Germline V gene data show CDR1 as SEHNR and CDR2 as FQNEAQ (reference sequence). This chain's CDR3 is CASRARGYEQYF. DNA for the CDR3: TGTGCCAGCCGTGCACGCGGTTACGAGCAGTACTTC.

This clonotype was observed a handful of times. This chain connects TRBV20-1 to TRBJ2-7, with a tentative D call TRBD2 (6 bases). CDR3 length: 15 amino acids. V was trimmed by 3 bases and J by 0 bases, leaving 15 bases between them. Germline CDR1 reads DFQATT; CDR2 reads SNEGSKA (reference sequence). This chain's CDR3 is CSASLRTIRSYEQYF. CDR3 nucleotides: TGCAGTGCTAGTTTAAGGACTATCCGCTCCTACGAGCAGTACTTC.

This clonotype was seen at least ten times. The chain uses TRBV29-1 and TRBJ1-4; no definite D call. Looked up from germline, CDR1 is SQVTM and CDR2 is ANQGSEA. V gave up 3 bases and J gave up 5 bases, with 13 bases separating them. The CDR3 loop spans 14 amino acids. The CDR3 sequence: CSVEGTDQNEKLFF. Written as DNA, the CDR3 is TGCAGCGTTGAGGGAACGGACCAGAATGAAAAACTGTTTTTT.

This clonotype was counted ten times or more. The genes are TRBV5-1 and TRBJ2-1, with 9 bases matching TRBD1. This CDR3 spans 15 amino acids. The trim removed 2 bases at V and 4 bases at J, leaving 4 bases unmatched. In germline, CDR1 is SGHRS, CDR2 YFSETQ. Here the CDR3 DNA reads TGCGCCAGCAGCTTTGGGGACAGGGATTACAATGAGCAGTTCTTC. As protein: CASSFGDRDYNEQFF.